This T cell receptor (beta chain) was documented in a study of cytotoxic CD8 clonotypes in ibrutinib-treated CLL. General study points: Baseline levels were approached again at progression, after clonality had risen at ibrutinib response.

Approximately 1.9 micrograms of genomic DNA came from cryopreserved PBMCs for TCR beta libraries. This clone was seen only a few times. Antigen unknown. Produced via immunoSEQ multiplex PCR; TCRdb's table is partial and in-frame only. The table lists a few hundred thousand clones, approximately 80% of them singletons. CDR1 SGDLS and CDR2 YYNGEE come from the germline V gene. V was clipped by 5 bases and J by 9 bases, with 8 bases between them. The CDR3 runs to 10 residues. The chain joins TRBV9 to TRBJ1-2; possible D gene TRBD1, 6 bases. Source: PBMCs, taken before ibrutinib treatment. This TCR was sampled from a human donor with chronic lymphocytic leukemia. CDR3 amino acids: CASSGDSYTF. CDR3 coding DNA: TGTGCCAGCAGTGGGGACAGCTACACCTTC.